This T cell receptor beta chain was sequenced in a study of shared clonotypes between healthy human individuals. Whole-study findings and limits: Only blood underwent sampling, and tissue repertoires likely differ. Between a handful of donors, naive CD4 clonotypes were shared at a level of about 5%.

This clone has more than one count but fewer than ten. The antigen is unknown. This CDR3 contains 18 residues. In replicate PCRs of sorted subsets, approximately 200 ng DNA, approximately 32,000 T cell genomes, was used. Some clones are missing from TCRdb's copy, which holds only in-frame ones; the method was immunoSEQ multiplex PCR. The sample gives over 850,000 clones, more than 75% of which show up once; roughly 0.56% is in the top ten. Sequenced: memory CD4+ T cells from PBMCs. Subset given: CD45RA-negative fraction. This rearrangement joins TRBV21-1 to TRBJ2-2; TRBD1, the D gene given by the table, was not confirmed from the DNA. TRBV21-1 is a known pseudogene. The TCR originated in a young man in good health. Some clones in this sample may be carry-over from other donors' samples. For the CDR3, the DNA is TGTGCCAGCAGCAACTCTCATAGTATTCAGGGGAACACCGGGGAGCTGTTTTTT. Its translation: CASSNSHSIQGNTGELFF.